Described below is a single TCR beta chain sequence and its context. Its target is unknown. The data were obtained in a study of PD-1 blockade in classical Hodgkin lymphoma. Each of the patients experienced relapse following autologous stem cell transplantation, and their brentuximab vedotin exposure differed. Under best response, outcomes were complete response, partial response or progressive disease. The assay was immunoSEQ multiplex PCR, and TCRdb's table has in-frame clones only and misses some. The sample lists 45,000 to 55,000 clones, roughly 80% occurring once. The study's findings and limits: Newly diagnosed patients and complete responders had comparable diversity at baseline.

The specimen was peripheral blood mononuclear cells (PBMCs), collected at baseline. This receptor was taken from a human donor with classical Hodgkin lymphoma.

The CDR3 loop reads CASSGASSYEQYV. CDR3 DNA: TGTGCCAGCAGTGGAGCTAGCTCCTACGAGCAGTACGTC. The V and J genes are TRBV2 and TRBJ2-7; no firm D call. The length of the CDR3 is 13 residues. Deletions cut 4 bases from V and 0 bases from J, with 7 bases between. Germline V gives CDR1 SNHLY, CDR2 FYNNEI.